This T cell receptor (beta chain) was identified in a study of Graves' ophthalmopathy and Graves' hyperthyroidism. Amplification from RNA transcripts yielded the TCR beta CDR3 regions. A first-round RT-PCR used HTBI primers, followed by a second-round multiplex PCR. TCRdb passed the multiplex PCR reads through MiXCR, listing each CDR3 protein once. In the table there are hundreds of thousands of distinct CDR3 sequences, under 25% of which are singletons. This clonotype came up a few times. Antigen: not known. Regarding the study as a whole: Most expanded clonotypes from thyroid (those above 0.001 frequency) were also found in blood.

V was trimmed by 0 bases and J by 2 bases, leaving 11 bases between them. The CDR3 consists of 15 residues. Germline-derived CDR1 and CDR2 are GTSNPN and SVGIG (reference sequence). The receptor comes from a young woman with stable Graves' hyperthyroidism. V is TRBV30 and J is TRBJ1-3, with no clear D. The sequenced material came from peripheral blood. The CDR3 coding sequence is TGTGCCTGGAGTGTACAGAGGAGGACTGGAAACACCATATATTTT. It yields the protein CAWSVQRRTGNTIYF.